The sequence of this T cell receptor (beta chain) was determined in a study of blood T cell repertoires in COVID-19. Study-wide context: PBMCs, B-cell-depleted T cells, or T cells provided the cDNA or gDNA that made up the material.

The CDR3 is 14 amino acids. Germline trimming cut 3 bases from V and 4 bases from J; bases unmatched to any gene: 5. Germline V lookup: CDR1 SGHAT, CDR2 FQNNGV. Per the study methods: Estimates of nucleated cell counts were drawn from the amplification of reference gene primers. Repertoires were generated with immunoSEQ multiplex PCR, while TCRdb's copy carries only in-frame clones and drops some. That table supplies the V and J calls and clone size; D and trimming were determined from the DNA. The sample lists 100,000 to 150,000 clones; 70% to 90% were seen once. This clonotype originated in a woman aged 50 to 60 with acute or convalescent COVID-19. Input material: peripheral blood. The chain has TRBV11-2 and TRBJ2-7; 8 positions agree with TRBD2. CDR3 amino acids: CASSFSGEGYEQYF. The CDR3 DNA reads TGTGCCAGCAGCTTTAGCGGGGAGGGGTACGAGCAGTACTTC.